Shown below are 29 T cell receptor beta chains from a single sample sequenced in a study of Tregs in tolerant kidney transplant recipients. TCRdb's table, derived via immunoSEQ multiplex PCR, lists solely in-frame clones and lacks some. The sample includes 110,000 or so clones, roughly 92% of them seen just once. What was sequenced was CD4+ T cells from blood. Receptors were obtained from a human donor in good health.

CDR3 coding DNA: TGTGCCAGCAGCCCCCAGGGGAGGCCTGAAGCTTTCTTT. It specifies CASSPQGRPEAFF. V gene TRBV5-4 combines with J gene TRBJ1-1; possibly TRBD1 for D (6 bases). Germline assignment: CDR1 SGHNT and CDR2 YYREEE (reference sequence). V shed 4 bases and J shed 6 bases, with 13 bases lying between them. CDR3 size: 13 residues.

The chain carries TRBV19 and TRBJ1-4; tentative D call: TRBD1 (5 bases). Trimming cost V 5 bases and J 6 bases, with 10 bases left between them. Germline V gives CDR1 LNHDA, CDR2 SQIVND (reference sequence). There are 13 residues in the CDR3. This CDR3 is CASSSWGDEKLFF. The CDR3 DNA follows: TGTGCCAGTAGTTCGTGGGGGGATGAAAAACTGTTTTTT.

The rearrangement joins TRBV19 to TRBJ1-1, with 8 bases fitting TRBD1. The CDR3 length is 17 residues. The germline V gene has CDR1 LNHDA and CDR2 SQIVND (reference sequence). V lost 7 bases, J lost 7 bases, and 20 bases stayed unmatched. Written as DNA, the CDR3 is TGTGCCAGTAAACCCTCGAGGACAGGGCCCTCCGCTGGTGAAGCTTTCTTT. Translation: CASKPSRTGPSAGEAFF.

The chain combines TRBV6-5 with TRBJ1-3; D ambiguous. V lost 6 bases and J 0 bases, leaving 12 bases between the germline ends. The CDR3 consists of 15 residues. Germline V gene lookup returns CDR1 MNHEY and CDR2 SVGAGI. The CDR3 DNA reads as TGTGCCAGCAGCTTTTCAGCGGTCTCTGGAAACACCATATATTTT. Amino acids: CASSFSAVSGNTIYF.

The chain recombines TRBV6-1 with TRBJ2-2, with 8 bases that match TRBD2. This CDR3 is 14 amino acids long. V shed 8 bases, J shed 5 bases, and the junction held 7 bases outside the gene matches. Per germline, CDR1 MNHNS and CDR2 SASEGT. In nucleotides, the CDR3 is TGTGCCAGCTTCATAGCGGGGTTTACCGGGGAGCTGTTTTTT. Its translation is CASFIAGFTGELFF.

This chain connects TRBV6-4 to TRBJ2-2; TRBD1 aligns across 7 bases. The CDR3 runs 14 residues. The germline gives CDR1 MRHNA, CDR2 SNTAGT. Germline trimming cut 4 bases from V and 8 bases from J; bases unmatched to any gene: 7. The CDR3 DNA follows: TGTGCCAGCAGTGGTCCACAGGGGTCGGGGGAGCTGTTTTTT. Translated, it gives CASSGPQGSGELFF.

Only one count was recorded for this clone. The V call is TRBV6-4, the J call TRBJ2-6; TRBD1 might be the D (5 bases). Trimming took off 6 bases at V and 0 bases at J, with 9 bases between the two ends. CDR3 length equals 15 residues. Per the germline V gene, CDR1 is MRHNA and CDR2 is SNTAGT. The CDR3 DNA reads as TGTGCCAGCAGCCTGACAGTCTCTGGGGCCAACGTCCTGACTTTC. It codes for CASSLTVSGANVLTF.

The chain couples TRBV6-1 to TRBJ2-1; TRBD2 aligns across 11 bases. Losses at the gene ends were 4 bases for V and 4 bases for J; bases not matched to a gene: 3. Germline CDR1 and CDR2: MNHNS and SASEGT. CDR3 length: 15 amino acids. The CDR3 DNA reads TGTGCCAGCAGTGCCGGGACTAGCGGTTACAATGAGCAGTTCTTC. The encoded protein is CASSAGTSGYNEQFF.

This chain connects TRBV10-1 to TRBJ2-3; 14 bases are a match to TRBD2. The CDR3 covers 18 residues. From germline, CDR1 is WNHNN and CDR2 SYGVQD (reference sequence). The junction had 10 bases not matched to a gene; V was cut back by 8 bases and J by 0 bases. CDR3 nucleotide sequence: TGCGCCAGCTCAGGACTAGCGGGGGGCCCTCTGAGCACAGATACGCAGTATTTT. It specifies CASSGLAGGPLSTDTQYF.

This clone was detected only once. The V gene is TRBV6-5, the J gene TRBJ1-2, with a tentative D call TRBD1 (5 bases). Trimming took 7 bases from V and 4 from J, leaving 19 bases between them. CDR1 and CDR2 (germline): MNHEY, SVGAGI. CDR3 length: 15 residues. CDR3 in DNA: TGTGCCAGCACCGCGAAGGGGCTAATGATCTATGGCTACACCTTC. As protein: CASTAKGLMIYGYTF.

The chain joins TRBV7-3 to TRBJ1-1; D unclear. The V and J ends lost 4 bases and 5 bases respectively, with 8 bases between them. The CDR3 is 12 amino acids. Germline CDR1 reads SGHTA; CDR2 reads FQGTGA. CDR3 protein: CASSSTGTEAFF. The CDR3 region has the DNA TGTGCCAGCAGCTCCACCGGGACTGAAGCTTTCTTT. Looking up the rest from reference TRBV7-3 and TRBJ1-1 gives the full variable domain: GAGVSQTPSNKVTEKGKYVELRCDPISGHTALYWYRQSLGQGPEFLIYFQGTGAADDSGLPNDRFFAVRPEGSVSTLKIQRTERGDSAVYLCASSSTGTEAFFGQGTRLTVV.

The gene calls are TRBV11-2 and TRBJ2-1, with a possible D match to TRBD1 (5 bases). This CDR3 contains 13 residues. The germline gives CDR1 SGHAT, CDR2 FQNNGV. V shed 1 base and J shed 7 bases, with 8 bases lying between them. This CDR3 is CASSLGTLNEQFF. The CDR3 DNA reads as TGTGCCAGCAGCTTAGGGACACTGAATGAGCAGTTCTTC.

The V gene is TRBV2, the J gene TRBJ1-5; 10 bases line up with TRBD1. CDR1 and CDR2 (germline): SNHLY, FYNNEI. The CDR3 is 14 residues long. The ends lost 7 bases at V and 1 base at J; junction bases unmatched: 1. CDR3 in amino acids: CASTGQGSNQPQHF. The CDR3 nucleotides read TGTGCCAGCACGGGACAGGGGAGCAATCAGCCCCAGCATTTT.

The chain has TRBV2 and TRBJ2-3; maybe TRBD1 (5 bases). The CDR3 extends over 14 amino acids. Trimming removed 9 bases from V and 2 bases from J, with 15 bases in between. Germline-derived CDR1 and CDR2 are SNHLY and FYNNEI. CDR3 coding DNA: TGTGCCAGTATTACTCAGGGATTCACAGATACGCAGTATTTT. Translation: CASITQGFTDTQYF.

The V call is TRBV9, the J call TRBJ2-3; tentatively, D is TRBD2 (6 bases). V was pared by 4 bases and J by 3 bases, with 18 bases between. CDR3 length: 16 amino acids. Germline loops: CDR1 SGDLS, CDR2 YYNGEE. CDR3: CASSLKGTAFTDTQYF. In DNA form, the CDR3 reads TGTGCCAGCAGCCTCAAAGGGACTGCGTTTACAGATACGCAGTATTTT.

The V call is TRBV5-1, the J call TRBJ1-3; D is unclear. Germline CDR1 is SGHRS and CDR2 is YFSETQ. This CDR3 is built from 15 residues. Trimming removed 1 base from V and 2 bases from J, with 10 bases in between. Here the CDR3 reads CASSLSGIAGNTIYF. CDR3 DNA: TGCGCCAGCAGCTTGAGCGGGATTGCTGGAAACACCATATATTTT.

This rearrangement joins TRBV29-1 to TRBJ2-1; the D gene is possibly TRBD2 (5 bases). Germline CDR1 is SQVTM and CDR2 is ANQGSEA. The CDR3 extends over 13 amino acids. V dropped 2 bases and J dropped 12 bases, with 17 bases sitting between them. CDR3 loop: CSVESAASLGQFF. The CDR3 DNA reads TGCAGCGTTGAATCAGCGGCTAGCTTAGGGCAGTTCTTC.

The V gene is TRBV6-6, the J gene TRBJ2-2; 9 bases are a match to TRBD2. V trimming: 4 bases; J trimming: 7 bases; junction bases outside the gene matches: 4. The CDR3 sequence is 14 residues long. The germline gives CDR1 MNHNY, CDR2 SVGAGI (reference sequence). The CDR3 region is CASSSPSGNGELFF. In DNA, the CDR3 is TGTGCCAGCAGTTCCCCTAGCGGGAACGGGGAGCTGTTTTTT.

As to this clone: The identical CDR3 is also encoded by other nucleotide sequences in the sample. The gene calls are TRBV5-1 and TRBJ2-7; tentatively, D is TRBD2 (7 bases). The CDR3 runs 14 residues. With 0 bases removed from V and 6 bases from J, the gap between germline ends came to 13 bases. Germline V gene data show CDR1 as SGHRS and CDR2 as YFSETQ. The CDR3 DNA follows: TGCGCCAGCAGCTTGGCTGGGGGGGGCCTCGAGCAGTACTTC. Residues: CASSLAGGGLEQYF.

The V gene is TRBV5-1, the J gene TRBJ2-2, with a tentative D call TRBD2 (6 bases). In germline, CDR1 is SGHRS, CDR2 YFSETQ. V was pared by 0 bases and J by 3 bases, with 9 bases between. This CDR3 is 15 amino acids long. The CDR3 coding sequence is TGCGCCAGCAGCTTGGGCGGGGTGGACACCGGGGAGCTGTTTTTT. Amino acids: CASSLGGVDTGELFF.

CDR3 DNA sequence: TGTGCCTGGAGTTTCACCAGGGGGGTAGCGGGGTCCTACGAGCAGTACTTC. It translates to CAWSFTRGVAGSYEQYF. The J gene is TRBJ2-7, the V gene TRBV30, with D possibly being TRBD2 (8 bases). With 2 bases removed from V and 1 base from J, the gap between germline ends came to 21 bases. CDR1 GTSNPN and CDR2 SVGIG come from the germline V gene (reference sequence). The CDR3 is made up of 17 amino acids.

The table lists this clone with a few counts. The chain couples TRBV11-2 to TRBJ2-3; D is possibly TRBD2 (5 bases). V was cut by 5 bases and J by 2 bases, with 17 bases left in between. Germline V gene lookup returns CDR1 SGHAT and CDR2 FQNNGV. This CDR3 has 16 residues. CDR3 protein: CASSLRTGWNTDTQYF. CDR3 DNA: TGTGCCAGCAGCCTCCGGACTGGGTGGAACACAGATACGCAGTATTTT.

The chain links TRBV5-6 to TRBJ1-1; weak D call: TRBD1 (6 bases). CDR3 size: 14 residues. CDR1 is SGHDT and CDR2 is YYEEEE in the germline V gene. The ends were cut back, 5 bases at V and 0 bases at J, with 11 bases in the middle. CDR3 nucleotides: TGTGCCAGCAGACTTGGACAGATGAACACTGAAGCTTTCTTT. As protein: CASRLGQMNTEAFF.

CDR3: CASSLGQSSNQPQHF. CDR3 coding DNA: TGTGCCAGCAGCTTGGGACAAAGTAGCAATCAGCCCCAGCATTTT. The chain joins TRBV11-2 to TRBJ1-5, with D perhaps matching TRBD1 (6 bases). This CDR3 comprises 15 residues. CDR1 is SGHAT, CDR2 FQNNGV, per germline. Between the trimmed V and J ends, which lost 3 bases and 0 bases, there was a span of 9 bases.

The gene calls are TRBV7-9 and TRBJ2-3; 11 bases agree with TRBD2. The germline V gene encodes CDR1 SEHNR and CDR2 FQNEAQ (reference sequence). This CDR3 spans 15 amino acids. V trimming: 4 bases; J trimming: 4 bases; junction bases outside the gene matches: 4. The CDR3 DNA sequence: TGTGCCAGCAGCTCGGGACTAGCGGAAGCAGATACGCAGTATTTT. Residues: CASSSGLAEADTQYF.

V usage is TRBV7-2 and J usage is TRBJ1-2; perhaps TRBD1 as D (6 bases). The CDR3 sequence is 16 residues long. From germline, CDR1 is SGHTA and CDR2 FQGNSA. V gave up 0 bases and J gave up 3 bases, with 14 bases separating them. The CDR3 DNA follows: TGTGCCAGCAGCTTAGCATCGCAGGGGCTTTACTATGGCTACACCTTC. Its translation: CASSLASQGLYYGYTF.

This chain joins TRBV12-5 and TRBJ2-1; tentatively, D is TRBD1 or TRBD2 (5 bases each). Germline V gives CDR1 LGHNT, CDR2 FRNRAP. Trimming shortened V by 5 bases and J by 6 bases, and 23 bases separated the two germline ends. The CDR3 contains 17 residues. Written as DNA, the CDR3 is TGTGCTAGTGGTCCCTGGTATGGGGCCAGGGCGGGCAATGAGCAGTTCTTC. It encodes CASGPWYGARAGNEQFF.

This clone was seen just once. The V and J genes are TRBV7-2 and TRBJ2-1, with 7 bases aligning to TRBD1. V lost 4 bases and J lost 4; bases outside the gene matches: 7. Germline CDR1 and CDR2: SGHTA and FQGNSA. The CDR3 has 15 amino acids. DNA for the CDR3: TGTGCCAGCAGCTACTCGACAGGGCTATACAATGAGCAGTTCTTC. Translated: CASSYSTGLYNEQFF.

The V gene is TRBV9, the J gene TRBJ2-3; D assignment may be TRBD1 or TRBD2 (6 bases each). CDR3 length: 14 residues. V gave up 0 bases and J gave up 6 bases, with 11 bases separating them. CDR1 and CDR2 from the germline V gene are SGDLS and YYNGEE. CDR3 residues: CASSVGGASDTQYF. CDR3 in DNA: TGTGCCAGCAGCGTAGGGGGGGCGTCTGATACGCAGTATTTT.